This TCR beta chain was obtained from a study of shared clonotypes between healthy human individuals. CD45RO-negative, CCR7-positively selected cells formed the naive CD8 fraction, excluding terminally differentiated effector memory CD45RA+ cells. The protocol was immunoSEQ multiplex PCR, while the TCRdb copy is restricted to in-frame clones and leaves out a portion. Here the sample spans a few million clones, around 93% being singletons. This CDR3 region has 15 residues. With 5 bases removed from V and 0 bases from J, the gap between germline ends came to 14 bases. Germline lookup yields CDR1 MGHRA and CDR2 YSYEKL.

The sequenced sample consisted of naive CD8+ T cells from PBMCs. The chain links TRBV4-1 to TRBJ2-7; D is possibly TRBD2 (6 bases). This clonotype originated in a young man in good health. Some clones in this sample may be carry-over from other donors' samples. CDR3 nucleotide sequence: TGCGCCAGCAGCTTGAGGGACTCCAGCTCCTACGAGCAGTACTTC. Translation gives CASSLRDSSSYEQYF.